The sequence of this T cell receptor beta chain was determined in a study of response to subunit inactivated influenza vaccine. Study-level findings and limits: The authors suggested that every seasonal influenza vaccination recruits few new T cells.

TCRdb re-derived calls from the RT-PCR reads in MiXCR, one entry per CDR3 protein. This table has around 580,000 distinct CDR3 sequences, 12% appearing once. Concerning this clonotype: Antigen unknown.

Germline V gene sequence: CDR1 SGHTA, CDR2 FQGTGA. The CDR3 runs 15 residues. The junction had 6 bases not matched to a gene; V was cut back by 5 bases and J by 6 bases. The chain employs TRBV7-3 and TRBJ2-3; 12 nucleotides match TRBD2. This clonotype originated in a man in his fifties who received an inactivated influenza vaccine. Sample: PBMCs from blood, taken on the day of vaccination. The CDR3 DNA reads as TGTGCCAGCAGCCCCCGACTAGCGGGAGTCGATACGCAGTATTTT. As protein: CASSPRLAGVDTQYF.